This entry lists 6 T cell receptor beta chains sequenced from one sample in a study of T-cell reconstitution after alpha-beta-depleted transplantation in children. Library preparation (for TCRbeta) was performed with unique molecular identifiers. Each CDR3 protein gets one entry after TCRdb re-called the PCR reads with MiXCR. The data contain 45,000 to 60,000 distinct CDR3 sequences, around 50% of them singletons. Sequenced here: peripheral blood, sampled before TCRalphabeta/CD19-depleted stem cell transplant. The receptors shown here come from a boy less than two years old with SCID, due to receive a stem cell transplant.

This clonotype came up a few times. The rearrangement uses TRBV12-3 or TRBV12-4 and TRBJ2-3, with 7 nucleotides matching TRBD2. CDR3 size: 15 residues. Germline trimming cut 2 bases from V and 1 base from J; bases unmatched to any gene: 3. The DNA of the CDR3 is TGTGCCAGCAGTTTAACGGGGGGTGGCACAGATACGCAGTATTTT. Translating it yields CASSLTGGGTDTQYF.

The V call is TRBV25-1, the J call TRBJ1-1; D is uncertain. Trimming removed 1 base at V and 0 bases at J, with 9 bases between. Germline CDR1 reads MGHDK; CDR2 reads SYGVNS. The CDR3 has 15 amino acids. CDR3 nucleotides: TGTGCCAGCAGTGAATTGGCTGACATGAACACTGAAGCTTTCTTT. Protein: CASSELADMNTEAFF.

The chain uses TRBV5-1 and TRBJ2-7; D remains ambiguous. Per the germline V gene, CDR1 is SGHRS and CDR2 is YFSETQ. V lost 4 bases to trimming and J lost 2 bases, with 10 bases between them. The CDR3 is made up of 13 amino acids. The CDR3 sequence is CASSPDQTYEQYF. The CDR3 nucleotides are TGCGCCAGCAGCCCTGACCAGACCTACGAGCAGTACTTC.

This rearrangement joins TRBV7-2 to TRBJ2-5; 10 nucleotides line up with TRBD2. In germline, CDR1 is SGHTA, CDR2 FQGNSA. V shed 6 bases, J shed 5 bases, and the junction held 6 bases outside the gene matches. This CDR3 comprises 14 residues. CDR3 protein: CASRRTSGVETQYF. The CDR3 DNA is TGTGCCAGCAGGCGTACTAGCGGGGTCGAGACCCAGTACTTC.

The V and J genes are TRBV20-1 and TRBJ2-3; unclear D gene. V was cut by 1 base and J by 6 bases, with 8 bases left in between. The CDR3 sequence is 12 residues long. Germline V gene sequence: CDR1 DFQATT, CDR2 SNEGSKA (reference sequence). CDR3 loop: CSARGAADTQYF. Written as DNA, the CDR3 is TGCAGTGCTAGAGGTGCCGCCGATACGCAGTATTTT.

In its sample, this clonotype was seen once. J is TRBJ2-3 and V is TRBV3-1; 12 bases are a match to TRBD1. The CDR3 has 19 residues. Trimming cost V 3 bases and J 1 base; bases outside gene matches: 11. CDR1 and CDR2 (germline): LGHDT, YNNKEL (reference sequence). The CDR3 DNA is TGTGCCAGCAGCCACAGCCGGGACAGGGGGCTTTTACGCACAGATACGCAGTATTTT. Its protein product is CASSHSRDRGLLRTDTQYF.